Presented here are 20 T cell receptor beta chains from one specimen sequenced in a study of Ad26.COV2.S vaccination and SARS-CoV-2 variants. Generated by immunoSEQ multiplex PCR, the TCRdb table keeps only in-frame clones and is missing some. This repertoire shows around 400,000 clones, 80% to 95% found once; its top ten account for less than 15%. Indicated treatment: roughly 18 received Ad26.COV2.S at low or high dose, single or two shots; roughly five received placebo; per-sample allocation not given. Day 63 following the first vaccine or placebo injection was when the samples were taken. Sequencing used peripheral blood, obtained in a trial of Ad26.COV2.S vaccine versus placebo. The receptors come from a person between 18 and 60 years old who received the Ad26.COV2.S COVID-19 vaccine or a placebo.

This clone was found once. The rearrangement uses TRBV30 and TRBJ1-2; a weak D match, TRBD1 (6 bases). V gave up 2 bases and J gave up 2 bases, with 9 bases separating them. Looked up from germline, CDR1 is GTSNPN and CDR2 is SVGIG (reference sequence). The CDR3 runs to 13 residues. The CDR3 coding sequence is TGTGCCTGGAGTTCAGGGGAGAACTATGGCTACACCTTC. Translating gives CAWSSGENYGYTF.

The V call is TRBV19, the J call TRBJ1-3; D unresolved. The germline gives CDR1 LNHDA, CDR2 SQIVND (reference sequence). V lost 9 bases, J lost 0 bases, and 15 bases lay in between. The CDR3 extends over 15 amino acids. CDR3 in DNA: TGTGCCAGCCAGATGGGTCTAGACTCTGGAAACACCATATATTTT. Its protein product is CASQMGLDSGNTIYF.

V and J are TRBV9 and TRBJ1-2; D not resolved. The CDR3 has 14 amino acids. Deletions cut 0 bases from V and 4 bases from J, with 10 bases between. Germline-derived CDR1 and CDR2 are SGDLS and YYNGEE. CDR3 in amino acids: CASSVVPDGYGYTF. The CDR3 DNA reads as TGTGCCAGCAGCGTAGTTCCGGACGGCTATGGCTACACCTTC.

This chain uses TRBV7-2 with TRBJ2-7; D perhaps matches TRBD2 (6 bases). Germline V gene lookup returns CDR1 SGHTA and CDR2 FQGNSA. V dropped 8 bases and J dropped 2 bases, with 13 bases sitting between them. The CDR3 sequence is 13 residues long. The CDR3 bases are TGTGCCAGCGAGCGGGTCTCAACCTACGAGCAGTACTTC. Residues: CASERVSTYEQYF.

This chain connects TRBV24-1 to TRBJ2-2; D is unresolved. The germline V and J ends were trimmed by 5 bases and 3 bases, with 3 bases remaining between them. Looked up from germline, CDR1 is KGHDR and CDR2 is SFDVKD. The CDR3 length is 12 residues. The CDR3 region is CATSAYTGELFF. CDR3 coding DNA: TGTGCCACCAGTGCCTACACCGGGGAGCTGTTTTTT.

V and J are TRBV5-4 and TRBJ2-7; 11 nucleotides line up with TRBD2. The CDR3 has 13 residues. The germline CDR1 and CDR2 sequences are SGHNT and YYREEE (reference sequence). V dropped 7 bases and J dropped 4; count of bases not matched to a gene: 4. Here the CDR3 DNA reads TGTGCCAGCCGACTAGCGGGAAGTTACGAGCAGTACTTC. As protein: CASRLAGSYEQYF. The full variable domain, with the rest looked up from reference TRBV5-4 and TRBJ2-7, is ETGVTQSPTHLIKTRGQQVTLRCSSQSGHNTVSWYQQALGQGPQFIFQYYREEENGRGNFPPRFSGLQFPNYSSELNVNALELDDSALYLCASRLAGSYEQYFGPGTRLTVT.

The chain employs TRBV5-1 and TRBJ2-7; tentative D call: TRBD2 (6 bases). The V and J ends lost 7 bases and 3 bases respectively, with 8 bases between them. The CDR3 is made up of 11 amino acids. Germline V lookup: CDR1 SGHRS, CDR2 YFSETQ. In DNA, the CDR3 is TGCGCCAGCGCGGGGATCTACGAGCAGTACTTC. Translating gives CASAGIYEQYF.

A single count supports this clone. V gene TRBV10-1 combines with J gene TRBJ1-6; D may be TRBD1 (5 bases). The V gene's germline CDR1 is WNHNN and CDR2 SYGVQD (reference sequence). CDR3 size: 13 residues. The V end was cut by 3 bases, the J end by 14 bases, with 14 bases between. The CDR3 loop reads CASSEPGIGALHF. Written as DNA, the CDR3 is TGCGCCAGCAGTGAACCAGGGATCGGAGCCCTCCACTTT.

The rearrangement uses TRBV19 and TRBJ2-1; either TRBD1 or TRBD2 may supply D (5 bases each). The ends were cut back, 3 bases at V and 8 bases at J, with 17 bases in the middle. The CDR3 sequence is 15 residues long. Per the germline V gene, CDR1 is LNHDA and CDR2 is SQIVND (reference sequence). Here the CDR3 reads CASSMKPGPTHEQFF. The DNA for the CDR3 is TGTGCCAGTAGTATGAAGCCGGGACCGACACATGAGCAGTTCTTC. Full variable domain (remainder filled in from reference TRBV19 and TRBJ2-1): DGGITQSPKYLFRKEGQNVTLSCEQNLNHDAMYWYRQDPGQGLRLIYYSQIVNDFQKGDIAEGYSVSREKKESFPLTVTSAQKNPTAFYLCASSMKPGPTHEQFFGPGTRLTVL.

The chain joins TRBV5-6 to TRBJ1-1, with 7 bases fitting TRBD1. The CDR3 is made up of 14 amino acids. Unmatched junction bases numbered 8, after V lost 4 bases and J lost 5 bases. Germline values: CDR1 SGHDT, CDR2 YYEEEE. The CDR3 nucleotides are TGTGCCAGCAGCCCGGGACAGTTAGTGACTGAAGCTTTCTTT. It codes for CASSPGQLVTEAFF.

The chain carries TRBV7-9 and TRBJ2-2, with D perhaps TRBD2 (6 bases). This CDR3 region has 14 residues. Germline loops: CDR1 SEHNR, CDR2 FQNEAQ (reference sequence). Trimming shortened V by 6 bases and J by 2 bases, and 10 bases separated the two germline ends. CDR3 DNA: TGTGCCAGCAGGCGGGGAACAAACACCGGGGAGCTGTTTTTT. Translating it yields CASRRGTNTGELFF.

The chain is built from TRBV6-5 and TRBJ2-7, with D unclear. Trimming took off 6 bases at V and 2 bases at J, with 14 bases between the two ends. The CDR3 is 14 residues long. Germline V gives CDR1 MNHEY, CDR2 SVGAGI. The CDR3 loop reads CASRGSLIPYEQYF. In DNA form, the CDR3 reads TGTGCCAGCAGGGGCAGCCTTATTCCCTACGAGCAGTACTTC.

This clone showed up just a few times. This chain uses TRBV6-5 with TRBJ1-1, with no clear D. There are 15 residues in the CDR3. V was shortened by 2 bases and J by 2 bases, with 12 bases between the two germline ends. Germline V lookup: CDR1 MNHEY, CDR2 SVGAGI. The CDR3 protein is CASSYGPRFNTEAFF. Here the CDR3 DNA reads TGTGCCAGCAGTTACGGCCCTAGGTTTAACACTGAAGCTTTCTTT.

The V call is TRBV18, the J call TRBJ2-7; possibly TRBD2 for D (6 bases). The CDR3 is made up of 15 amino acids. The germline V gene has CDR1 KGHSH and CDR2 LQKENI. Deletions cut 3 bases from V and 7 bases from J, with 19 bases between. The DNA for the CDR3 is TGTGCCAGCTCACCGTCTCGGACTACACACTTAGAGCAGTACTTC. It translates to CASSPSRTTHLEQYF.

V usage is TRBV6-5 and J usage is TRBJ2-1; the D call may be TRBD1 or TRBD2 (6 bases each). V lost 2 bases and J 8 bases, leaving 19 bases between the germline ends. There are 16 residues in the CDR3. Germline V CDR1 and CDR2: MNHEY, SVGAGI. CDR3 nucleotides: TGTGCCAGCAGTTACGGACAGCCGGGGGTTTTCGATGAGCAGTTCTTC. It codes for CASSYGQPGVFDEQFF.

This clone was seen more than once but under ten times. V is TRBV12-3 or TRBV12-4 and J is TRBJ1-1; D gene ambiguous. Trimming removed 6 bases from V and 1 base from J, with 9 bases in between. The CDR3 loop spans 13 amino acids. The CDR3 bases are TGTGCCAGCAGCAAGACACCGAACACTGAAGCTTTCTTT. It codes for CASSKTPNTEAFF.

V and J are TRBV27 and TRBJ2-7; 10 nucleotides agree with TRBD2. There are 14 residues in the CDR3. Germline-derived CDR1 and CDR2 are MNHEY and SMNVEV (reference sequence). V shed 3 bases, J shed 5 bases, and the junction held 4 bases outside the gene matches. CDR3 protein: CASSFLAGVNEQYF. The CDR3 DNA reads as TGTGCCAGCAGTTTCCTAGCGGGAGTAAACGAGCAGTACTTC.

This chain links TRBV19 with TRBJ1-1, with D perhaps matching TRBD1 (5 bases). The CDR3 totals 14 residues. V was trimmed by 3 bases and J by 1 base, leaving 9 bases between them. From germline, CDR1 is LNHDA and CDR2 SQIVND (reference sequence). CDR3 protein: CASSIEGQNTEAFF. In nucleotides, the CDR3 is TGTGCCAGTAGTATTGAGGGGCAGAACACTGAAGCTTTCTTT.

The genes are TRBV10-1 and TRBJ2-7; 9 bases align to TRBD1. Germline V gives CDR1 WNHNN, CDR2 SYGVQD (reference sequence). Germline trimming cut 8 bases from V and 0 bases from J; bases unmatched to any gene: 2. The CDR3 has 13 amino acids. In DNA form, the CDR3 reads TGCGCCAGCGGGACAGGGTGCTCCTACGAGCAGTACTTC. Amino acid sequence: CASGTGCSYEQYF.

The gene calls are TRBV7-9 and TRBJ2-2; 11 bases agree with TRBD2. V trimming: 8 bases; J trimming: 5 bases; junction bases outside the gene matches: 10. CDR3 length equals 16 residues. The germline gives CDR1 SEHNR, CDR2 FQNEAQ (reference sequence). The CDR3 spells CASRSLAGGPTGELFF. The CDR3 DNA reads TGTGCCAGCCGAAGTTTAGCGGGAGGGCCAACCGGGGAGCTGTTTTTT.